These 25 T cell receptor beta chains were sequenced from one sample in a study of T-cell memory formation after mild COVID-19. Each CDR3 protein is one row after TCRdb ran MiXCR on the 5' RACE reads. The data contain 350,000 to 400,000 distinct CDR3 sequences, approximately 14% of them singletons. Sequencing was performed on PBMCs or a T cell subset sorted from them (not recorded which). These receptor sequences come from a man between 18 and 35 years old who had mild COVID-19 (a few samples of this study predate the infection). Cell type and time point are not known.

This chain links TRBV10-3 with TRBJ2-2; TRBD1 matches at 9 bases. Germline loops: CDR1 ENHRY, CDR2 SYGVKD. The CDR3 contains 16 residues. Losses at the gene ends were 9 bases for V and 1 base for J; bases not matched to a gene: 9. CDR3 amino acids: CAIRARTGENTGELFF. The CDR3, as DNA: TGTGCCATAAGGGCTAGGACAGGGGAGAACACCGGGGAGCTGTTTTTT.

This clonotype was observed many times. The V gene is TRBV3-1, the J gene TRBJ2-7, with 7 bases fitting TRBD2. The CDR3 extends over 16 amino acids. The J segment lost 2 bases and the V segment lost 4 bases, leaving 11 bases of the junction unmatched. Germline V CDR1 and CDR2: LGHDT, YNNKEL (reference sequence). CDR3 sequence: CASSPPRASGTYEQYF. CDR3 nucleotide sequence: TGTGCCAGCAGCCCCCCACGGGCTAGCGGAACCTACGAGCAGTACTTC.

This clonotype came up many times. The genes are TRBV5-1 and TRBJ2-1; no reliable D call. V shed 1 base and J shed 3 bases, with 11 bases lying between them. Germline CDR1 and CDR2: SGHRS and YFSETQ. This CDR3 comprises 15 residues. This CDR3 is CASSLTSRDYNEQFF. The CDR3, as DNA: TGCGCCAGCAGCTTGACCAGCCGTGACTACAATGAGCAGTTCTTC.

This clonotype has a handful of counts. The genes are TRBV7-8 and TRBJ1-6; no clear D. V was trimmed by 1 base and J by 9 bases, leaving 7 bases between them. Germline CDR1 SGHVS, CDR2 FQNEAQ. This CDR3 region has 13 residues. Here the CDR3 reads CASSLVVFSPLHF. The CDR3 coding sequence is TGTGCCAGCAGCTTAGTAGTTTTTTCACCCCTCCACTTT.

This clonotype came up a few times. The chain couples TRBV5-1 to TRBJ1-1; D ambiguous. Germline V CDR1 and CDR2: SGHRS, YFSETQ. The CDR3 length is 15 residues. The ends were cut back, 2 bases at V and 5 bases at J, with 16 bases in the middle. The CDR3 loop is CASSFFDGSVTEAFF. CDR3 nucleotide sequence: TGCGCCAGCAGCTTCTTTGACGGATCAGTGACTGAAGCTTTCTTT. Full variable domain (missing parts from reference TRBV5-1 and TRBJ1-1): KAGVTQTPRYLIKTRGQQVTLSCSPISGHRSVSWYQQTPGQGLQFLFEYFSETQRNKGNFPGRFSGRQFSNSRSEMNVSTLELGDSALYLCASSFFDGSVTEAFFGQGTRLTVV.

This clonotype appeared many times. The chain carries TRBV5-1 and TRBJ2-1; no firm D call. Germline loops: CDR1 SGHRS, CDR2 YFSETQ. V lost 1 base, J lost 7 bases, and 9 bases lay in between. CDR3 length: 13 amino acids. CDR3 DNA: TGCGCCAGCAGCTTGCAGATGAGAAATGAGCAGTTCTTC. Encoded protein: CASSLQMRNEQFF.

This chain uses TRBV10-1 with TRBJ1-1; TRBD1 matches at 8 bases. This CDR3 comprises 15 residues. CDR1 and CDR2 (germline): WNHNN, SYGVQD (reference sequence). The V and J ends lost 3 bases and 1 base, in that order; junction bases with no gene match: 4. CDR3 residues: CASSETGTGNTEAFF. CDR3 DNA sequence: TGCGCCAGCAGTGAAACCGGGACAGGGAACACTGAAGCTTTCTTT.

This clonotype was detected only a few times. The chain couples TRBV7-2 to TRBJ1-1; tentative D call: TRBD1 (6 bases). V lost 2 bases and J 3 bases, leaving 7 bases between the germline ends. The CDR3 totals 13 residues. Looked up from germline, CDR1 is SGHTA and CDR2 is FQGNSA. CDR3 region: CASSLQGHTEAFF. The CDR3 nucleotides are TGTGCCAGCAGCTTACAGGGGCACACTGAAGCTTTCTTT.

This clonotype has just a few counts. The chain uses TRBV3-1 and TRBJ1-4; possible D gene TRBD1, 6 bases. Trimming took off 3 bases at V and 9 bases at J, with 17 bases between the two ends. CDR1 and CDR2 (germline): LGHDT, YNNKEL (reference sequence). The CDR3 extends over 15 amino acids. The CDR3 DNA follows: TGTGCCAGCAGCCAGAACACCCACGGGGGGCAAAAACTGTTTTTT. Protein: CASSQNTHGGQKLFF.

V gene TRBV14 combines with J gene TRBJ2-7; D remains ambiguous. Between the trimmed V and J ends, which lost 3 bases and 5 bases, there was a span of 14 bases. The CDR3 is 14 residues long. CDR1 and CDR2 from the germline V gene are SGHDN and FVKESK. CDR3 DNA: TGTGCCAGCAGCCAGCCGGGCCGTGGGGACGAGCAGTACTTC. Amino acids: CASSQPGRGDEQYF.

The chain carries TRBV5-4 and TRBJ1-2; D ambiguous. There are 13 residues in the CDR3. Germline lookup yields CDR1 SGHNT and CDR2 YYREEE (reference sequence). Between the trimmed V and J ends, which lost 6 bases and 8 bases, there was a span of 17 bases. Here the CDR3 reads CASTPPGGLGYTF. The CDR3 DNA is TGTGCCAGCACGCCCCCGGGCGGTCTGGGCTACACCTTC.

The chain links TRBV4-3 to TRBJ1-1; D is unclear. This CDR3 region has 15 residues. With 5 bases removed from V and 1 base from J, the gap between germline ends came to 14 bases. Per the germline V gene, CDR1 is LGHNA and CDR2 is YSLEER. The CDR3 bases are TGCGCCAGCAGCACATCCCGCGGCAGGAACACTGAAGCTTTCTTT. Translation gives CASSTSRGRNTEAFF.

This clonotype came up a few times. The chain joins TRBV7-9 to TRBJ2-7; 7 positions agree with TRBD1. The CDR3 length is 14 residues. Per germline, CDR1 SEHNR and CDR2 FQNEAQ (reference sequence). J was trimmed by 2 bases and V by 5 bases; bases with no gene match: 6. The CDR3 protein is CASSRTGTAYEQYV. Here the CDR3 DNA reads TGTGCCAGCAGCCGAACCGGGACAGCCTACGAGCAGTACGTC.

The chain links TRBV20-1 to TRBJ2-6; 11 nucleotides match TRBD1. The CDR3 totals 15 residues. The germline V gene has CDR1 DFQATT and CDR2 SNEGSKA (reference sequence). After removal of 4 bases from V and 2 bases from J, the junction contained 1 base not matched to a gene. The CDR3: CSAMDRGPGANVLTF. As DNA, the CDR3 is TGCAGTGCTATGGACAGGGGGCCTGGGGCCAACGTCCTGACTTTC.

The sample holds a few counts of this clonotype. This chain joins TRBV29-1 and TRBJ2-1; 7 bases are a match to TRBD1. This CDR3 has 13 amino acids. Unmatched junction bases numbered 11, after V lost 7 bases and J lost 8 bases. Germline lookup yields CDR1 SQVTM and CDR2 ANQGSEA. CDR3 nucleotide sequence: TGCAGCGCCCAGGGGGACAGAAAGGATGAGCAGTTCTTC. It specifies CSAQGDRKDEQFF.

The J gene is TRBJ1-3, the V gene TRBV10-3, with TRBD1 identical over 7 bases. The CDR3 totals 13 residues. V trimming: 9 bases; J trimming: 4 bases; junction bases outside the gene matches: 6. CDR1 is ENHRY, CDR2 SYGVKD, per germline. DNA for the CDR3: TGTGCCATTCCGACAGGGATCGGAAACACCATATATTTT. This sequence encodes CAIPTGIGNTIYF.

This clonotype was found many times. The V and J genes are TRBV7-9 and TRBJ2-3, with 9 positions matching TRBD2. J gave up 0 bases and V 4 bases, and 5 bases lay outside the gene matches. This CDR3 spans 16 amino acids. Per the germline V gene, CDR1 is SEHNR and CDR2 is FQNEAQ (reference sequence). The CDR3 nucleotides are TGTGCCAGCAGCTCCTTAGCGGGGGAAAGCACAGATACGCAGTATTTT. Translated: CASSSLAGESTDTQYF. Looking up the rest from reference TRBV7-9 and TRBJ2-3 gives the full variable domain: DTGVSQNPRHKITKRGQNVTFRCDPISEHNRLYWYRQTLGQGPEFLTYFQNEAQLEKSRLLSDRFSAERPKGSFSTLEIQRTEQGDSAMYLCASSSLAGESTDTQYFGPGTRLTVL.

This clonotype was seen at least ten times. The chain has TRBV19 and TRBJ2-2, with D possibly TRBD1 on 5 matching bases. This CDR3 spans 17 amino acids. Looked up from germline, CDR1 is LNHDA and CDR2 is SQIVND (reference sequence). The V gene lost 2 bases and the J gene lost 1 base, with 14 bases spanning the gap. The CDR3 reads CASSIWAGQRNTGELFF. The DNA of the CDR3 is TGTGCCAGTAGTATATGGGCCGGACAACGGAACACCGGGGAGCTGTTTTTT.

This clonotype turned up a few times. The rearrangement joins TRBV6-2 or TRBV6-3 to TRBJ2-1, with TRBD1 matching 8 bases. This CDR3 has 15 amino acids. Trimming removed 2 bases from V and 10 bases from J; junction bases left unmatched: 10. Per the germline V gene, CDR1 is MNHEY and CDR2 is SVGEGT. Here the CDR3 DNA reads TGTGCCAGCAGTTACGTCCCAGGGGGCTATTGGGAGCAGTTCTTC. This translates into CASSYVPGGYWEQFF.

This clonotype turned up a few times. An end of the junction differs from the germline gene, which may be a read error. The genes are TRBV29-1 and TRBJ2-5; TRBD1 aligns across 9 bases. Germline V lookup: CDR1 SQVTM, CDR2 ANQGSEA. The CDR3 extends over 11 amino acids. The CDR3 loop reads CSVDGVDRGSF. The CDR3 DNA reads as TGCAGCGTTGATGGGGTGGACAGGGGTTCCTTC.

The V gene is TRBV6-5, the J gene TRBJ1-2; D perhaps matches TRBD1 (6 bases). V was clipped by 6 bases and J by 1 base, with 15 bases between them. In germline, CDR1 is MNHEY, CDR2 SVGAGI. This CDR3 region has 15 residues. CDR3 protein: CASRDEGGNNYGYTF. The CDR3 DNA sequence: TGTGCCAGCAGGGATGAAGGGGGAAATAACTATGGCTACACCTTC.

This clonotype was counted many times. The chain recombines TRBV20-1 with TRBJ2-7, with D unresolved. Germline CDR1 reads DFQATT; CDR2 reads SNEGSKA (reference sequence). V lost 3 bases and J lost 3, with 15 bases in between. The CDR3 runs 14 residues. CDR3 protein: CSARLSVTRYEQYF. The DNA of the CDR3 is TGCAGTGCTAGGTTGAGCGTCACCCGCTACGAGCAGTACTTC.

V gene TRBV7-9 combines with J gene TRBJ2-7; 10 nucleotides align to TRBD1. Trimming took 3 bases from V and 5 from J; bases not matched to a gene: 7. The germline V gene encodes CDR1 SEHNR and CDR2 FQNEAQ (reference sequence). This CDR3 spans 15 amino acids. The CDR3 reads CASSLGQGTWNEQYF. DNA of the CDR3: TGTGCCAGCAGCTTGGGACAGGGGACGTGGAACGAGCAGTACTTC.

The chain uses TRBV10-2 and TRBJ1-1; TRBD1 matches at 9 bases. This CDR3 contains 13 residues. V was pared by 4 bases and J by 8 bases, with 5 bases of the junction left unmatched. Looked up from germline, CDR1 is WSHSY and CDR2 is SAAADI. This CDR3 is CASSVQGAGEAFF. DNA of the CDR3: TGCGCCAGCAGTGTACAGGGGGCTGGAGAAGCTTTCTTT.

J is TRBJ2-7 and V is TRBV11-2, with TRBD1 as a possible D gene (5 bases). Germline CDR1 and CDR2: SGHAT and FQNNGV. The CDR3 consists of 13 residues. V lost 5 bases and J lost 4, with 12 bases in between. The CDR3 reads CASSPRQNYEQYF. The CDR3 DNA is TGTGCCAGCAGCCCCCGACAGAATTACGAGCAGTACTTC.